These T cell receptor beta chains were read from a single sample in a study of molecular identifiers for immune sequencing clone quantification. TCRdb ran MiXCR on the PCR reads and lists one entry per CDR3 protein. The sample holds around 480,000 distinct CDR3 sequences; around 23% are singletons and the top ten take under 0.8%. The sequenced sample was naive CD8+ T cells from blood, with Jurkat cell RNA spiked in. The receptors were sampled from a human donor in good health. Some libraries in this study had Jurkat cell RNA spiked in. Both conserved end residues are part of each CDR3. Fields, in order: V gene, J gene, clone size, D gene, CDR3 protein, CDR3 DNA. The D gene is left open where the match is weak. Clone size is given for some rows only: seen once, a few or many times, or a class if the clone is expanded.

v_gene: TRBV4-1
j_gene: TRBJ2-3
abundance: many
d_gene: NA
CDR3aa: CASSQEGWTDTQYF
CDR3nt: TGCGCCAGCAGCCAAGAGGGATGGACAGATACGCAGTATTTT

v_gene: TRBV20-1
j_gene: TRBJ2-3
abundance: many
d_gene: TRBD2
CDR3aa: CSAARTSGSTDTQYF
CDR3nt: TGCAGTGCTGCTCGGACTAGCGGGAGCACAGATACGCAGTATTTT

v_gene: TRBV10-3
j_gene: TRBJ2-5
abundance: many
d_gene: NA
CDR3aa: CAISGPEGTQYF
CDR3nt: TGTGCCATCAGTGGACCTGAGGGGACCCAGTACTTC

v_gene: TRBV12-3/TRBV12-4
j_gene: TRBJ2-7
abundance: NA
d_gene: TRBD2
CDR3aa: CASRGTSGGAYGRYEQYF
CDR3nt: TGTGCCAGCAGGGGGACTAGCGGGGGGGCCTATGGGCGTTACGAGCAGTACTTC

v_gene: TRBV30
j_gene: TRBJ2-3
abundance: many
d_gene: TRBD2
CDR3aa: CAWGRGSTDTQYF
CDR3nt: TGTGCCTGGGGGAGGGGATCCACAGATACGCAGTATTTT

v_gene: TRBV4-3
j_gene: TRBJ2-7
abundance: NA
d_gene: NA
CDR3aa: CASSQDQVRSYEQYF
CDR3nt: TGCGCCAGCAGCCAAGATCAAGTGAGAAGCTACGAGCAGTACTTC

v_gene: TRBV12-3/TRBV12-4
j_gene: TRBJ2-3
abundance: NA
d_gene: TRBD2
CDR3aa: CASTPSREGIGTDTQYF
CDR3nt: TGTGCCAGCACCCCTAGCCGGGAGGGTATAGGAACAGATACGCAGTATTTT

v_gene: TRBV7-3
j_gene: TRBJ2-2
abundance: NA
d_gene: NA
CDR3aa: CASSSRQSTGELFF
CDR3nt: TGTGCCAGCAGCTCCCGACAGAGCACCGGGGAGCTATTTTTT

v_gene: TRBV5-3
j_gene: TRBJ2-3
abundance: NA
d_gene: TRBD1
CDR3aa: CASNRRDRITSTDTQYF
CDR3nt: TGTGCCAGCAACCGCCGGGACAGGATTACTAGCACAGATACGCAGTATTTT

v_gene: TRBV5-1
j_gene: TRBJ2-7
abundance: NA
d_gene: NA
CDR3aa: CASSSVEERELDEQYF
CDR3nt: TGCGCCAGCAGCTCGGTGGAGGAACGGGAGTTAGACGAGCAGTACTTC

v_gene: TRBV28
j_gene: TRBJ1-6
abundance: many
d_gene: NA
CDR3aa: CASSLIGSSYNSPLHF
CDR3nt: TGTGCCAGCAGTTTAATAGGGAGCTCCTATAATTCACCCCTCCACTTT

v_gene: TRBV2
j_gene: TRBJ2-3
abundance: NA
d_gene: TRBD2
CDR3aa: CASTEGVPAGGFTDTQYF
CDR3nt: TGTGCCAGCACCGAGGGGGTACCGGCGGGGGGTTTCACAGATACGCAGTATTTT

v_gene: TRBV7-9
j_gene: TRBJ2-7
abundance: many
d_gene: NA
CDR3aa: CASSKGSGEQYF
CDR3nt: TGTGCCAGCAGCAAAGGCAGCGGCGAGCAGTACTTC

v_gene: TRBV20-1
j_gene: TRBJ2-7
abundance: few
d_gene: NA
CDR3aa: CSAQYRELSYEQYF
CDR3nt: TGCAGTGCACAATACAGGGAGTTGTCCTACGAGCAGTACTTC

v_gene: TRBV12-3/TRBV12-4
j_gene: TRBJ2-1
abundance: few
d_gene: TRBD1
CDR3aa: CASSGFWDSSYNEQFF
CDR3nt: TGTGCCAGCAGTGGTTTTTGGGACAGCTCCTACAATGAGCAGTTCTTC

v_gene: TRBV13
j_gene: TRBJ2-7
abundance: NA
d_gene: NA
CDR3aa: CASSLMDYEQYF
CDR3nt: TGTGCCAGCAGCTTAATGGACTACGAGCAGTACTTC

v_gene: TRBV7-8
j_gene: TRBJ1-4
abundance: NA
d_gene: NA
CDR3aa: CASSLVGREKLFF
CDR3nt: TGTGCCAGCAGCTTAGTAGGGAGGGAAAAACTGTTTTTT

v_gene: TRBV28
j_gene: TRBJ2-1
abundance: NA
d_gene: TRBD2
CDR3aa: CASSFGTSENNEQFF
CDR3nt: TGTGCCAGCAGTTTCGGGACTAGCGAGAACAATGAGCAGTTCTTC

v_gene: TRBV6-2/TRBV6-3
j_gene: TRBJ1-1
abundance: many
d_gene: NA
CDR3aa: CASGDTEAFF
CDR3nt: TGTGCCAGCGGGGACACTGAAGCTTTCTTT

v_gene: TRBV19
j_gene: TRBJ2-5
abundance: NA
d_gene: TRBD2
CDR3aa: CASRVVPGGSVETQYF
CDR3nt: TGTGCCAGTCGCGTTGTTCCGGGCGGGAGTGTGGAGACCCAGTACTTC

v_gene: TRBV7-8
j_gene: TRBJ1-4
abundance: few
d_gene: NA
CDR3aa: CASTFKEPGVPLFF
CDR3nt: TGTGCCAGCACCTTTAAGGAGCCCGGCGTGCCTCTGTTTTTT

v_gene: TRBV27
j_gene: TRBJ2-7
abundance: NA
d_gene: NA
CDR3aa: CASRLQGGSYEQYF
CDR3nt: TGTGCCAGCAGGTTACAGGGTGGTTCCTACGAGCAGTACTTC

v_gene: TRBV19
j_gene: TRBJ2-3
abundance: NA
d_gene: NA
CDR3aa: CASSEPLTDTQYF
CDR3nt: TGTGCCAGTTCTGAGCCCCTCACAGATACGCAGTATTTT

v_gene: TRBV11-2
j_gene: TRBJ2-5
abundance: many
d_gene: NA
CDR3aa: CASSPYKYQETQYF
CDR3nt: TGTGCCAGCAGCCCCTATAAGTACCAAGAGACCCAGTACTTC

v_gene: TRBV20-1
j_gene: TRBJ2-7
abundance: few
d_gene: NA
CDR3aa: CSGLLRGEQYF
CDR3nt: TGCAGTGGATTGCTGCGGGGCGAGCAGTACTTC

v_gene: TRBV19
j_gene: TRBJ2-7
abundance: few
d_gene: NA
CDR3aa: CASSPPEATYEQYF
CDR3nt: TGTGCCAGTAGCCCACCGGAGGCAACCTACGAGCAGTACTTC

v_gene: TRBV10-3
j_gene: TRBJ1-3
abundance: few
d_gene: NA
CDR3aa: CAIRPGSGNTIYF
CDR3nt: TGTGCCATCAGGCCCGGTTCGGGAAACACCATATATTTT

v_gene: TRBV6-5
j_gene: TRBJ1-1
abundance: many
d_gene: NA
CDR3aa: CASSYGGGLTEAFF
CDR3nt: TGTGCCAGCAGTTACGGAGGTGGGCTTACGGAAGCTTTCTTT

v_gene: TRBV27
j_gene: TRBJ1-3
abundance: many
d_gene: NA
CDR3aa: CASSPVSGNTIYF
CDR3nt: TGTGCCAGCAGTCCCGTCTCTGGAAACACCATATATTTT

v_gene: TRBV29-1
j_gene: TRBJ2-5
abundance: many
d_gene: NA
CDR3aa: CSVEGTVYQETQYF
CDR3nt: TGCAGCGTTGAGGGGACGGTGTACCAAGAGACCCAGTACTTC

v_gene: TRBV7-8
j_gene: TRBJ2-1
abundance: NA
d_gene: NA
CDR3aa: CASSLSLVDEQFF
CDR3nt: TGTGCCAGCAGCTTAAGCTTGGTTGATGAGCAGTTCTTC

v_gene: TRBV3-1
j_gene: TRBJ1-3
abundance: few
d_gene: TRBD1
CDR3aa: CASSQDGTEIGNTIYF
CDR3nt: TGTGCCAGCAGCCAAGATGGGACAGAAATTGGAAACACCATATATTTT

v_gene: TRBV6-5
j_gene: TRBJ2-5
abundance: many
d_gene: NA
CDR3aa: CASSYSIGPSQETQYF
CDR3nt: TGTGCCAGCAGTTACTCGATAGGTCCCTCCCAAGAGACCCAGTACTTC

v_gene: TRBV12-3/TRBV12-4
j_gene: TRBJ1-2
abundance: few
d_gene: NA
CDR3aa: CASSFRVISPYGYTF
CDR3nt: TGTGCCAGCAGTTTTAGGGTTATATCCCCCTATGGCTACACCTTC

v_gene: TRBV20-1
j_gene: TRBJ2-7
abundance: NA
d_gene: TRBD2
CDR3aa: CSARVLPGTSDYEQYF
CDR3nt: TGCAGTGCTAGAGTTCTCCCCGGGACTAGCGACTACGAGCAGTACTTC

v_gene: TRBV27
j_gene: TRBJ1-5
abundance: many
d_gene: NA
CDR3aa: CASSLSSNQPQHF
CDR3nt: TGTGCCAGCAGCTTGTCGAGCAATCAGCCCCAGCATTTT

v_gene: TRBV27
j_gene: TRBJ2-3
abundance: NA
d_gene: NA
CDR3aa: CASSPGPLPDTQYF
CDR3nt: TGTGCCAGCAGTCCGGGACCTCTCCCAGATACGCAGTATTTT

v_gene: TRBV12-3/TRBV12-4
j_gene: TRBJ1-4
abundance: few
d_gene: TRBD1
CDR3aa: CASSSTGGGEKLFF
CDR3nt: TGTGCCAGCAGTTCGACAGGGGGGGGTGAAAAACTGTTTTTT

v_gene: TRBV15
j_gene: TRBJ2-7
abundance: many
d_gene: NA
CDR3aa: CATSRDMGITSEQYF
CDR3nt: TGTGCCACCAGCAGAGATATGGGGATCACTTCCGAGCAGTACTTC

v_gene: TRBV7-3
j_gene: TRBJ1-1
abundance: few
d_gene: NA
CDR3aa: CASSLMTDLNTEAFF
CDR3nt: TGTGCCAGCAGCTTAATGACAGATTTGAACACTGAAGCTTTCTTT

v_gene: TRBV7-2
j_gene: TRBJ2-7
abundance: many
d_gene: TRBD2
CDR3aa: CASSQGLAGGPTYEQYF
CDR3nt: TGTGCCAGCAGCCAAGGACTAGCGGGAGGCCCGACTTACGAGCAGTACTTC

v_gene: TRBV5-1
j_gene: TRBJ1-2
abundance: many
d_gene: TRBD1
CDR3aa: CASRPPSTGGDQYGYTF
CDR3nt: TGCGCCAGCCGGCCTCCTTCGACAGGGGGTGATCAATATGGCTACACCTTC

v_gene: TRBV28
j_gene: TRBJ2-2
abundance: few
d_gene: NA
CDR3aa: CASSFRLNTGELFF
CDR3nt: TGTGCCAGCAGTTTCAGGTTGAACACCGGGGAGCTGTTTTTT

v_gene: TRBV27
j_gene: TRBJ2-7
abundance: NA
d_gene: TRBD2
CDR3aa: CASSGLANHYEQYF
CDR3nt: TGTGCCAGCAGTGGACTAGCGAACCACTACGAGCAGTACTTC

v_gene: TRBV20-1
j_gene: TRBJ2-7
abundance: NA
d_gene: TRBD1
CDR3aa: CSARLRDRGFEQYF
CDR3nt: TGCAGTGCTAGGCTCCGGGACAGGGGCTTCGAGCAGTACTTC

v_gene: TRBV7-9
j_gene: TRBJ1-1
abundance: many
d_gene: NA
CDR3aa: CASRKNGESEAFF
CDR3nt: TGTGCCAGCAGAAAAAACGGCGAGTCTGAAGCTTTCTTT

v_gene: TRBV30
j_gene: TRBJ1-1
abundance: NA
d_gene: TRBD1
CDR3aa: CASTGGSMSFF
CDR3nt: TGTGCCTCGACAGGGGGAAGTATGTCTTTCTTT

v_gene: TRBV19
j_gene: TRBJ2-1
abundance: few
d_gene: NA
CDR3aa: CASSIDYSKNEQFF
CDR3nt: TGTGCCAGTAGTATAGATTACAGTAAGAATGAGCAGTTCTTC

v_gene: TRBV6-2/TRBV6-3
j_gene: TRBJ2-7
abundance: NA
d_gene: TRBD2
CDR3aa: CASMREYYEQYF
CDR3nt: TGTGCCAGCATGCGGGAGTACTACGAGCAGTACTTC

v_gene: TRBV6-6
j_gene: TRBJ2-5
abundance: many
d_gene: TRBD2
CDR3aa: CASNPFRAGEGETQYF
CDR3nt: TGTGCCAGCAATCCCTTTAGGGCGGGAGAGGGCGAGACCCAGTACTTC

v_gene: TRBV20-1
j_gene: TRBJ2-2
abundance: few
d_gene: TRBD1
CDR3aa: CSARVGGSVTGELFF
CDR3nt: TGCAGTGCCAGGGTAGGGGGCTCAGTCACCGGGGAGCTGTTTTTT

v_gene: TRBV28
j_gene: TRBJ2-7
abundance: NA
d_gene: NA
CDR3aa: CASRLQRVYEQYF
CDR3nt: TGTGCCAGCAGGTTACAGCGGGTGTACGAGCAGTACTTC

v_gene: TRBV6-5
j_gene: TRBJ2-5
abundance: many
d_gene: NA
CDR3aa: CASSSSLSTVWKETQYF
CDR3nt: TGTGCCAGCAGTAGCTCTCTATCGACGGTTTGGAAAGAGACCCAGTACTTC

v_gene: TRBV19
j_gene: TRBJ2-7
abundance: few
d_gene: TRBD1
CDR3aa: CASSQTGTGIYEQYF
CDR3nt: TGTGCCAGTAGTCAAACTGGGACAGGGATCTACGAGCAGTACTTC

v_gene: TRBV27
j_gene: TRBJ2-7
abundance: many
d_gene: NA
CDR3aa: CASGWVEQYF
CDR3nt: TGTGCCAGCGGTTGGGTCGAGCAGTACTTC